This T cell receptor (beta chain) was sequenced during a study of Graves' ophthalmopathy and Graves' hyperthyroidism. Points from the study as a whole: The 13-signature model separated ophthalmopathy from stable hyperthyroidism at 85% to 90% sensitivity and about 81% specificity.

CDR3 regions of TCR beta were amplified from RNA transcripts. First-round RT-PCR with HTBI primers preceded a second-round multiplex PCR. Each CDR3 protein gets one entry after TCRdb re-called the multiplex PCR reads with MiXCR. Among about 640,000 distinct CDR3 sequences listed, just over 40% were seen once. With regard to this clonotype: What it recognizes is unknown. A read error may produce the germline difference seen at one junction end.

CDR1 is SGHTA and CDR2 is FQGNSA in the germline V gene. The CDR3 is made up of 19 amino acids. Sequenced input: peripheral blood. V is TRBV7-2 and J is TRBJ1-6, with TRBD1 matching 9 bases. The clonotype was recovered from an adult man with Graves' ophthalmopathy. CDR3 DNA: TGCGCCAGCAGCCACCCCGGGACAGGGAATCCGGCGAGGAATTCACCCCTCCACTTT. Its protein is CASSHPGTGNPARNSPLHF.